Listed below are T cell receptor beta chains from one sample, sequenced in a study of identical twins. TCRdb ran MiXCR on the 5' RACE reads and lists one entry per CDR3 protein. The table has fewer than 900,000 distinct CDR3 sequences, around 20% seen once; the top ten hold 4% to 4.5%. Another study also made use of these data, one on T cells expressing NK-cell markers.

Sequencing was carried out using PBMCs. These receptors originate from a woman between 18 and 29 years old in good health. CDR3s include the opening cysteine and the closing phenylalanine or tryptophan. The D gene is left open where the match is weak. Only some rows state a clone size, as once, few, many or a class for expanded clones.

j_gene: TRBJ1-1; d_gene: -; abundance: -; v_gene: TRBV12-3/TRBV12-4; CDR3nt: TGTGCCAGCAGTTCCGGACTTGCAAAGAACACTGAAGCTTTCTTT; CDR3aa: CASSSGLAKNTEAFF
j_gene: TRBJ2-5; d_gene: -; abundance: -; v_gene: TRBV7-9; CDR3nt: TGTGCCAGCAGCCCGGGGGTTTGGGACCAAGAGACCCAGTACTTC; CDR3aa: CASSPGVWDQETQYF
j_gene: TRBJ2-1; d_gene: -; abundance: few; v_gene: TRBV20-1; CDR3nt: TGCAGTGCCCTTCTGGCTAGAAGGGGCAATGAGCAGTTCTTC; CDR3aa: CSALLARRGNEQFF
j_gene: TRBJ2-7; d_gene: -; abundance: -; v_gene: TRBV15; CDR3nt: TGTGCCACCGAGTCTAGTAGACCCTACGAGCAGTACTTC; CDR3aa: CATESSRPYEQYF
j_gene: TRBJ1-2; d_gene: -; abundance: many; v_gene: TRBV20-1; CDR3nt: TGCAGTGCCCCCGTGACAGAGAGTCATGGCTACACCTTC; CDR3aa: CSAPVTESHGYTF
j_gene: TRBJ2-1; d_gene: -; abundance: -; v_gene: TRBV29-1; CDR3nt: TGCAGCGTTGTCAGGGGTACTACTACCAATGAGCAGTTCTTC; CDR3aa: CSVVRGTTTNEQFF
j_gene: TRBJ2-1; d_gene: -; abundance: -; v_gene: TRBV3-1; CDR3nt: TGTGCCAGCAGCCAAGGAAGTACCTCCAATGAGCAGTTCTTC; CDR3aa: CASSQGSTSNEQFF
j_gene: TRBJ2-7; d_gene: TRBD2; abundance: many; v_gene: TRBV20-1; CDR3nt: TGCAGTGCTAGAGATGCACAGCGGGGGGCCTACGAGCAGTACTTC; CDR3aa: CSARDAQRGAYEQYF
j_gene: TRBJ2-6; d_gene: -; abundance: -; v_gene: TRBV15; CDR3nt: TGTGCCACCAGCTACGTGCTTAGCTCTGGGGCCAACGTCCTGACTTTC; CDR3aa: CATSYVLSSGANVLTF
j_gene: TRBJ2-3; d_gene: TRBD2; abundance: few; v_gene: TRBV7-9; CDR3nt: TGTGCCAGCAGCCACGGGACTAGCGGGAGAGATACGCAGTATTTT; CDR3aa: CASSHGTSGRDTQYF
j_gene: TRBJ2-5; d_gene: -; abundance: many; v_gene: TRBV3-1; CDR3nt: TGTGCCAGCAGCCAAGCGGAGACCCAGTACTTC; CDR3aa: CASSQAETQYF
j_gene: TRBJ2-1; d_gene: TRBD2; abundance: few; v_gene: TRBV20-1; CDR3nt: TGCAGTGCTAGGACTAGCGGAGCATACAATGAGCAGTTCTTC; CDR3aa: CSARTSGAYNEQFF
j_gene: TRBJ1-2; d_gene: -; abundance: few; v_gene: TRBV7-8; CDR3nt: TGTGCCAGCAGCGTAGACAGAACCTATGGCTACACCTTC; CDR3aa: CASSVDRTYGYTF
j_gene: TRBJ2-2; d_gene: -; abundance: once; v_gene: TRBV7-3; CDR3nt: TGTGCCAGCAGCACCCACCCGAACACCGGGGAGCTGTTTTTT; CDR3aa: CASSTHPNTGELFF
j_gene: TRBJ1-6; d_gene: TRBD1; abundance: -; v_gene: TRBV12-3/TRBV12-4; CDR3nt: TGTGCCAGCAGCAGACAGGGGCTACTTCATTCACCCCTCCACTTT; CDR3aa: CASSRQGLLHSPLHF
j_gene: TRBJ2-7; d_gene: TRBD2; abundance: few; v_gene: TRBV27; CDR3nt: TGTGCCAGCAGTTTATTAGCGGGGAACTACGAGCAGTACTTC; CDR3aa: CASSLLAGNYEQYF
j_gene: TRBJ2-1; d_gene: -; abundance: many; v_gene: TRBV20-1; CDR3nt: TGCAGTGCTAGTGGACAGCTAGACAATGAGCAGTTCTTC; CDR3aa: CSASGQLDNEQFF
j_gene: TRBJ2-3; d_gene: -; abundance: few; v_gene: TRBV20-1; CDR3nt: TGCAGTGCGGGTCAAGATACGCAGTATTTT; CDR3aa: CSAGQDTQYF
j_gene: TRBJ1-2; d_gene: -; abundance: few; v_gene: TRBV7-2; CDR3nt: TGTGCCAGCAGCGTGGGACCGATTATTAACTATGGCTACACCTTC; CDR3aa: CASSVGPIINYGYTF
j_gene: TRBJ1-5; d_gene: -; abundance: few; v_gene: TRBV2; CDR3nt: TGTGCCAGCAGTGTCGAACAGGGACGTCAGCCCCAGCATTTT; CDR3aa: CASSVEQGRQPQHF
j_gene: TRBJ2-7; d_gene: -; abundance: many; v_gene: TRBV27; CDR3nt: TGTGCCAGCAGTTTTAGCGAGAGCTCCTACGAGCAGTACTTC; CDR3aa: CASSFSESSYEQYF
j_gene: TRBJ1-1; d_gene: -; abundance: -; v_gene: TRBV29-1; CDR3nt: TGCAGCGCTCGGGACCCCGGGGGGAAAGCTTTCTTT; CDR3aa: CSARDPGGKAFF
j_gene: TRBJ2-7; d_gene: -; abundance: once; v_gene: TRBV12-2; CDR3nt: TGTGCAAGTCGCTCCTCATTCTACCGGCTCAAACCTTCCTACGAGCAGTACTTC; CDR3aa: CASRSSFYRLKPSYEQYF
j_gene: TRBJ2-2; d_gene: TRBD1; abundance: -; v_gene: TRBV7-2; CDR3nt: TGTGCCAGCAGCTTAGGGACAGGGCGAATAACCGGGGAGCTGTTTTTT; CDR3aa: CASSLGTGRITGELFF
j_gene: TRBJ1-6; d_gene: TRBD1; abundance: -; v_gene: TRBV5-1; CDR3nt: TGCGCCAGCAACGGACAGGACTATAATTCACCCCTCCACTTT; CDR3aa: CASNGQDYNSPLHF
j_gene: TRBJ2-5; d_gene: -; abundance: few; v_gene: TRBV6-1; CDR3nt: TGTGCCAGCAGCCTCGACTGGTACCAAGAGACCCAGTACTTC; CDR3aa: CASSLDWYQETQYF
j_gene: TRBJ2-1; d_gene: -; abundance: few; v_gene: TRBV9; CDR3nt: TGTGCCAGCAGCGTACAACCCTCGCAGAATGAGCAGTTCTTC; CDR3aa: CASSVQPSQNEQFF
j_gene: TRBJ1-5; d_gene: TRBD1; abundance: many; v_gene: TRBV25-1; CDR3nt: TGTGCCAGCAGTGAGCAGCAGGGGGAGGATCAGCCCCAGCATTTT; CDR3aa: CASSEQQGEDQPQHF
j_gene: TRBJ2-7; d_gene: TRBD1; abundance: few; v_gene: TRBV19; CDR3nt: TGTGCCAGTAGTGAGGACAGGGTCCACGAGCAGTACTTC; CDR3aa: CASSEDRVHEQYF
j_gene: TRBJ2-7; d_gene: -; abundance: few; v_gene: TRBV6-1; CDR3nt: TGTGCCAGCAGCCAGGATCCGTACTACGAGCAGTACTTC; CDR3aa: CASSQDPYYEQYF
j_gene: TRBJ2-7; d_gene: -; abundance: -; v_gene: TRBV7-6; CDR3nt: TGTGCCAGCAAAAGCGAAGGCGAGCAGTACTTC; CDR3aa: CASKSEGEQYF
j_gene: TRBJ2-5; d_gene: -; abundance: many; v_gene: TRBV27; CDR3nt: TGTGCCAGCAGTGAGGACACGCCCGATTACGAGACCCAGTACTTC; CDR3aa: CASSEDTPDYETQYF
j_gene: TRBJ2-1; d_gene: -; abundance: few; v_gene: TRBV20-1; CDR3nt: TGCAGTGCAATAGTGGCTCAAGAGCAGTTCTTC; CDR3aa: CSAIVAQEQFF
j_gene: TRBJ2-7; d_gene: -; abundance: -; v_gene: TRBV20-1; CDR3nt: TGCAGTGCTAGGCTATCGGGACGCTCCTACGAGCAGTACTTC; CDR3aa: CSARLSGRSYEQYF
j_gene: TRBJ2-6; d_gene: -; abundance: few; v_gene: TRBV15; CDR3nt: TGTGCCACCAGCAGAGATCTCCTAAGCTCTGGGGCCAACGTCCTGACTTTC; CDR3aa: CATSRDLLSSGANVLTF
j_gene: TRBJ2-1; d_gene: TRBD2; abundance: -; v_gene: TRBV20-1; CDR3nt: TGCAGTGCTAGATGGCGGGAGCTCAATGAGCAGTTCTTC; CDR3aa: CSARWRELNEQFF
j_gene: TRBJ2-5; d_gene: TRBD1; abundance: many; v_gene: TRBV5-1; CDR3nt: TGCGCCAGCAGCGGCGGGGACAGGGGAGGTACCCAGTACTTC; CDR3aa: CASSGGDRGGTQYF
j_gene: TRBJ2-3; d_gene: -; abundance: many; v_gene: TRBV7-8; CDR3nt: TGTGCCAGCAGCAGGGACCGAGATACGCAGTATTTT; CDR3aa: CASSRDRDTQYF
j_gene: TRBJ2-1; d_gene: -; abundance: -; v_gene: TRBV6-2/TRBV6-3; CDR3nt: TGTGCCAGCAGCAGGCCACCGGGACCCTTCTACAATGAGCAGTTCTTC; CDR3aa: CASSRPPGPFYNEQFF
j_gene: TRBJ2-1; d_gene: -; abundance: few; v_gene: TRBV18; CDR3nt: TGTGCCAGCTCACCACCGGAGTCCTACAATGAGCAGTTCTTC; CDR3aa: CASSPPESYNEQFF
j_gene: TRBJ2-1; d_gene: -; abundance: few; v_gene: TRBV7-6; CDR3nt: TGTGCCAGCAGCGAAAGGAACAGACCTCCCTACAATGAGCAGTTCTTC; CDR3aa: CASSERNRPPYNEQFF
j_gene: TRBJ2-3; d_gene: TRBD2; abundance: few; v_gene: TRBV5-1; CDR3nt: TGCGCCAGCAGCTTGGATCCGACGGTCGGGACTACAGTAGATACGCAGTATTTT; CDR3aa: CASSLDPTVGTTVDTQYF
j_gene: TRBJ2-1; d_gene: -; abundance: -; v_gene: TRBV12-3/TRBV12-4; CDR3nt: TGTGCCAGCAGTTTTCAAACCAAAAACCATGAGCAGTTCTTC; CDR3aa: CASSFQTKNHEQFF
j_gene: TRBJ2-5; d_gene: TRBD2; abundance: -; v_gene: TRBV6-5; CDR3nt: TGTGCCAGCAGTTTCTCCCCTTCTAGCGGGAAAGAGACCCAGTACTTC; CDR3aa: CASSFSPSSGKETQYF
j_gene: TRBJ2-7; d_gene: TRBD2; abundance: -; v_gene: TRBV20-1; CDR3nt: TGCAGTGCCCAAGGACTAGCGACCTACGAGCAGTACTTC; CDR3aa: CSAQGLATYEQYF